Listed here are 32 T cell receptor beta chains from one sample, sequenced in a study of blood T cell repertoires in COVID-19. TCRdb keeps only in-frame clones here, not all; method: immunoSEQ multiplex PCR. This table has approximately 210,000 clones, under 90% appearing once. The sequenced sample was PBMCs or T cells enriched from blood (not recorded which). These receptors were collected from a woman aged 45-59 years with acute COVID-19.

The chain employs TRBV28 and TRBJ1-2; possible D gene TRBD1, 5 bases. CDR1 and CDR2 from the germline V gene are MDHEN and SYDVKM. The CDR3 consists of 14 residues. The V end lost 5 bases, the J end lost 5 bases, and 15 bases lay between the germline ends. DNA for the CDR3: TGTGCCAGCAGTCCATTAGGACAATGGTATGGCTACACCTTC. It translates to CASSPLGQWYGYTF.

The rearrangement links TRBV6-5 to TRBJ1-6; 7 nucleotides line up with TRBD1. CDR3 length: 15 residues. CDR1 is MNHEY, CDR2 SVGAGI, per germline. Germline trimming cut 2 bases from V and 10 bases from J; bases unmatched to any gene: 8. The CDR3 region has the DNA TGTGCCAGCAGTTACCTCGACAGGGTTCAGTCACCCCTCCACTTT. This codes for CASSYLDRVQSPLHF.

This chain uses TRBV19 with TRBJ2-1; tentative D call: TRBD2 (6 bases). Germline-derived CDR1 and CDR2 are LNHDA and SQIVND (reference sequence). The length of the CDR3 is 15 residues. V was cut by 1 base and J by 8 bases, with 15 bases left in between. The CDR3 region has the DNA TGTGCCAGTAGTATAGCGGGAGTCACTTCCGATGAGCAGTTCTTC. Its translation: CASSIAGVTSDEQFF.

The CDR3 DNA sequence: TGCGCCAGCAGCCAAGGACTAGCGGGATACAATGAGCAGTTCTTC. Residues: CASSQGLAGYNEQFF. This chain links TRBV4-1 with TRBJ2-1; 11 positions match TRBD2. The germline CDR1 and CDR2 sequences are MGHRA and YSYEKL. The CDR3 is 15 amino acids. V dropped 1 base and J dropped 4; count of bases not matched to a gene: 0.

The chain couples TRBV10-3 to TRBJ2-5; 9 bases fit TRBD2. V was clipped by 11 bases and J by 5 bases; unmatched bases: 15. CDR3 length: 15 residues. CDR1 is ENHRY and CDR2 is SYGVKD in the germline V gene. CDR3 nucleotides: TGTGCCGCCTCCTCCAGCGCGGGGGGGTGGGAGACCCAGTACTTC. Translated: CAASSSAGGWETQYF.

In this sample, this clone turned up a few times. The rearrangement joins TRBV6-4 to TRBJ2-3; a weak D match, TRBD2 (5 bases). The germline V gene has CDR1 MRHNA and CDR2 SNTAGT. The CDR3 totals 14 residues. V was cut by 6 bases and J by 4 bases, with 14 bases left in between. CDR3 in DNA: TGTGCCAGCAGCGAGGGAACAGTTGCAGATACGCAGTATTTT. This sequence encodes CASSEGTVADTQYF.

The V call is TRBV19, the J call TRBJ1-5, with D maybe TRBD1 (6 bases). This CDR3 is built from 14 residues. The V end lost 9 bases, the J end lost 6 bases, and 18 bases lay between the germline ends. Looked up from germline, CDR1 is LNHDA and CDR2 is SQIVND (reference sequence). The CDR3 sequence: CASKRQVVGQPQHF. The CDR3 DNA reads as TGTGCCAGCAAGAGACAGGTGGTCGGTCAGCCCCAGCATTTT.

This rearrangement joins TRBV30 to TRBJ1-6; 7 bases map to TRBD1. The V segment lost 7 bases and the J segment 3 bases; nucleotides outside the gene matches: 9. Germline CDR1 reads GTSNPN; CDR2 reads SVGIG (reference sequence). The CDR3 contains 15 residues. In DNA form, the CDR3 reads TGTGCCTACAGGGACAGAATAGGCTATAATTCACCCCTCCACTTT. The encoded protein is CAYRDRIGYNSPLHF.

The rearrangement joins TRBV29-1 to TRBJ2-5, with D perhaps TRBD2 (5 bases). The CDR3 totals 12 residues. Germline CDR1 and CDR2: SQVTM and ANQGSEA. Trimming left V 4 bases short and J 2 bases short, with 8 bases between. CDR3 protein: CSVVGLQETQYF. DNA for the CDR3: TGCAGCGTTGTCGGACTTCAAGAGACCCAGTACTTC.

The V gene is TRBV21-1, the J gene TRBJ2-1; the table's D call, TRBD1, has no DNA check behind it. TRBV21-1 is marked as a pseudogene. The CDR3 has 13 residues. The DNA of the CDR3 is TGTGCCAGCAGGGGACAGGGTCACAATGAGCAGTTCTTC. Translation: CASRGQGHNEQFF.

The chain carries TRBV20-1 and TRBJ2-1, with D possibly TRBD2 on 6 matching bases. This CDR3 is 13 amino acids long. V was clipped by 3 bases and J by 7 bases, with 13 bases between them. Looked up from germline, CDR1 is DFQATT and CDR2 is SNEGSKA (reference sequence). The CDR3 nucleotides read TGCAGTGCTAGTCGGGGGAATCGGAATGAGCAGTTCTTC. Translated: CSASRGNRNEQFF.

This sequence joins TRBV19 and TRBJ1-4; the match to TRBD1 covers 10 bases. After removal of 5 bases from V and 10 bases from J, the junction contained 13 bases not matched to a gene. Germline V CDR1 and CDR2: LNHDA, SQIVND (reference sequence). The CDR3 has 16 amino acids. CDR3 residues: CASSDHAGTGVGKLFF. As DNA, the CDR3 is TGTGCCAGTAGTGACCACGCCGGGACAGGGGTCGGAAAACTGTTTTTT. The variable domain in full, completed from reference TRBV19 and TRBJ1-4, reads DGGITQSPKYLFRKEGQNVTLSCEQNLNHDAMYWYRQDPGQGLRLIYYSQIVNDFQKGDIAEGYSVSREKKESFPLTVTSAQKNPTAFYLCASSDHAGTGVGKLFFGSGTQLSVL.

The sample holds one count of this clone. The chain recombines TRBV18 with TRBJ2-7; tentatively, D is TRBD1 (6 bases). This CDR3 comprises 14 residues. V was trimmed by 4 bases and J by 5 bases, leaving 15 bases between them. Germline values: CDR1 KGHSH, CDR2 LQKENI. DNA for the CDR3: TGTGCCAGCTCACTAAGACAGGAAACCCACGAGCAGTACTTC. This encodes CASSLRQETHEQYF.

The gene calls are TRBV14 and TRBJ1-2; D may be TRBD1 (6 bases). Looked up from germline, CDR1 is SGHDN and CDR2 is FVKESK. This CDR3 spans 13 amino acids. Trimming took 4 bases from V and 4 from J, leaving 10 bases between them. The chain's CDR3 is CASSPGTSYGYTF. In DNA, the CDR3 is TGTGCCAGCAGCCCCGGGACAAGCTATGGCTACACCTTC.

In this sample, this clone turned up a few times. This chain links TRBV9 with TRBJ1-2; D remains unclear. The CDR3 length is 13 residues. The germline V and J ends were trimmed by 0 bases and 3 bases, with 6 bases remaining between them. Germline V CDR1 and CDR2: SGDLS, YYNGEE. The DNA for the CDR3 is TGTGCCAGCAGCGTAGGGGGAGACTATGGCTACACCTTC. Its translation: CASSVGGDYGYTF.

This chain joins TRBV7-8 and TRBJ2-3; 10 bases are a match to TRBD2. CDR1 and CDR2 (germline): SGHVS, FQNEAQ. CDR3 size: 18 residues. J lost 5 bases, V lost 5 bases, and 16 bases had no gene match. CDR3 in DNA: TGTGCCAGCAGCCCCAGAGCGGGAGGGCCCCTTCGGGGAGATACGCAGTATTTT. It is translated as CASSPRAGGPLRGDTQYF.

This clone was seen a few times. In nucleotides, the CDR3 is TGTGCCAGCAGCCAATTATCAGGGTATGCTGGAAACACCATATATTTT. Translating it yields CASSQLSGYAGNTIYF. The V gene is TRBV3-1 (or the pseudogene TRBV3-2), the J gene TRBJ1-3, with a weak D call TRBD1 (5 bases). Germline assignment: CDR1 LGHDT and CDR2 YNNKEL (reference sequence). V shed 2 bases and J shed 2 bases, with 13 bases lying between them. This CDR3 is 16 amino acids long.

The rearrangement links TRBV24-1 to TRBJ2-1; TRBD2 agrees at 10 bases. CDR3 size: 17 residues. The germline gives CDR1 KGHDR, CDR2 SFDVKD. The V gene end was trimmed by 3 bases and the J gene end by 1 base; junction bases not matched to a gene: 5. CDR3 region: CATSDTSGKRSYNEQFF. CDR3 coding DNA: TGTGCCACCAGTGATACTAGCGGGAAGCGGTCCTACAATGAGCAGTTCTTC.

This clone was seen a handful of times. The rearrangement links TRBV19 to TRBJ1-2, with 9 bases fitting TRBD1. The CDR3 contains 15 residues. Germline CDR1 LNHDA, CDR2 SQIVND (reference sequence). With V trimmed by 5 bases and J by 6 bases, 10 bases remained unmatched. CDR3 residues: CASSGYDRGIDGYTF. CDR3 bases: TGTGCCAGTAGTGGATATGACAGGGGGATCGATGGCTACACCTTC.

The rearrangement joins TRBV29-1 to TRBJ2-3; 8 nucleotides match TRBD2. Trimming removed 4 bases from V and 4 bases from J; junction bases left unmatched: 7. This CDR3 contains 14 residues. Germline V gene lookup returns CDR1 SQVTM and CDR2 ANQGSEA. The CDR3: CSVGRAGDSDTQYF. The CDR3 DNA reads TGCAGCGTTGGGCGAGCGGGAGACTCAGATACGCAGTATTTT.

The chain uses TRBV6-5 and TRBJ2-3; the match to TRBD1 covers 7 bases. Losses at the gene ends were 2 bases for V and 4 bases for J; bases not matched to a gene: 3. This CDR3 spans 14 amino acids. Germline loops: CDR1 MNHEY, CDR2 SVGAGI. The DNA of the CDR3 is TGTGCCAGCAGTTACAGGGGGCGCCCAGATACGCAGTATTTT. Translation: CASSYRGRPDTQYF.

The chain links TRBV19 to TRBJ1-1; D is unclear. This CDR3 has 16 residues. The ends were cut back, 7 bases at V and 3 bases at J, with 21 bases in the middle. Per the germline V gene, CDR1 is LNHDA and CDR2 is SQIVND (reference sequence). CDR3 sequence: CASKVVTSLGYTEAFF. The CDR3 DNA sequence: TGTGCCAGTAAGGTCGTGACTAGCCTTGGGTACACTGAAGCTTTCTTT.

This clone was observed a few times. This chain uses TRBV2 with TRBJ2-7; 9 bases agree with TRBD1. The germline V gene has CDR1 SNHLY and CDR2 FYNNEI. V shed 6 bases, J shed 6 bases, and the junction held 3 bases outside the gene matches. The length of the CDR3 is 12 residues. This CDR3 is CASSRDRAEQYF. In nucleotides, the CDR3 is TGTGCCAGCAGCCGGGACAGGGCCGAGCAGTACTTC.

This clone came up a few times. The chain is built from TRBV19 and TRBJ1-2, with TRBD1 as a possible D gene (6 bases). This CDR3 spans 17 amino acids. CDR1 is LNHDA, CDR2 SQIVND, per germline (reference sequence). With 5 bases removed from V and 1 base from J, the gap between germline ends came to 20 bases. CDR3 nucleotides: TGTGCCAGTAGTGCCCAGGCGGCGACAGGTTATAACTATGGCTACACCTTC. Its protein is CASSAQAATGYNYGYTF.

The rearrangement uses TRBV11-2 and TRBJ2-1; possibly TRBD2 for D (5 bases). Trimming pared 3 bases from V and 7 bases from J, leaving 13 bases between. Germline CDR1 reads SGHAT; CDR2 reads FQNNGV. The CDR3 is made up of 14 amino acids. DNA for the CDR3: TGTGCCAGCAGCTTGCTAGCAACCTCTAATGAGCAGTTCTTC. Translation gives CASSLLATSNEQFF.

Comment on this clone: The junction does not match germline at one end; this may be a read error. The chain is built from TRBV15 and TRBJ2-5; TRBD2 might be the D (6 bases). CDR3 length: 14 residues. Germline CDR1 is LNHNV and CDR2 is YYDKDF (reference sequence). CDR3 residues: CATQSRGKQETQYF. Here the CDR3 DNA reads TGTGCCACCCAGTCTCGGGGGAAGCAAGAGACCCAATACTTC.

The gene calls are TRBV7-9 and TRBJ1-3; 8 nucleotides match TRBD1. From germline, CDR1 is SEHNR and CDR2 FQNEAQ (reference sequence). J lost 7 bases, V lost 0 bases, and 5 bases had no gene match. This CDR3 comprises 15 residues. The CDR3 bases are TGTGCCAGCAGCTTAGCGGGGCAGGGGGCGAACACCATATATTTT. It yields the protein CASSLAGQGANTIYF.

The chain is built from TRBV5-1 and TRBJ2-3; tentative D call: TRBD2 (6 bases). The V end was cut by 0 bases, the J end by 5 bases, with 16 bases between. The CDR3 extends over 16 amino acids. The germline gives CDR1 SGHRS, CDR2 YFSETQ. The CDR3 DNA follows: TGCGCCAGCAGCTTGGTCGGGGGAGCGGCGGGAGATACGCAGTATTTT. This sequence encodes CASSLVGGAAGDTQYF.

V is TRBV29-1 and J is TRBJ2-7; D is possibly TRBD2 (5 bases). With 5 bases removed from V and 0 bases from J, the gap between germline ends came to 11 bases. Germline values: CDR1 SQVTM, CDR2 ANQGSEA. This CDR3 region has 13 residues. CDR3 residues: CSVRLQNSYEQYF. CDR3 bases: TGCAGCGTTCGACTACAGAACTCCTACGAGCAGTACTTC.

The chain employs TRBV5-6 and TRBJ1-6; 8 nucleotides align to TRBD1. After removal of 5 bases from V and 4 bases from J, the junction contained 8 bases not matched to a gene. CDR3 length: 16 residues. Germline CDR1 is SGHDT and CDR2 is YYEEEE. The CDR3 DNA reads TGTGCCAGCAGTTTAGGACAGGGACTTTATAATTCACCCCTCCACTTT. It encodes CASSLGQGLYNSPLHF. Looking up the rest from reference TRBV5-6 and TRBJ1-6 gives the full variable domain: DAGVTQSPTHLIKTRGQQVTLRCSPKSGHDTVSWYQQALGQGPQFIFQYYEEEERQRGNFPDRFSGHQFPNYSSELNVNALLLGDSALYLCASSLGQGLYNSPLHFGNGTRLTVT.

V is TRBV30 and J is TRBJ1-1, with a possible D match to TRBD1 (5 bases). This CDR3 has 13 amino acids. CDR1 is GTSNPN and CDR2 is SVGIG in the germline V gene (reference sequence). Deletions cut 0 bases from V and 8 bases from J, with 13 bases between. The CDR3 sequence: CAWSVGANREAFF. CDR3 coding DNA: TGTGCCTGGAGTGTTGGGGCCAACAGGGAAGCTTTCTTT.

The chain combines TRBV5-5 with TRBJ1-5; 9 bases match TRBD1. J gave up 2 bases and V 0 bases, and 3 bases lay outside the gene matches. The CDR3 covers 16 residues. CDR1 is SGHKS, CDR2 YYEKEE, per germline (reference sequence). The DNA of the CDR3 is TGTGCCAGCAGCTTGGGTTGGACAGGGGGCAATCAGCCCCAGCATTTT. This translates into CASSLGWTGGNQPQHF.